Detailed here is one TCR beta chain. As yet, its antigen is unknown. The entry originates in a study of a mutant IDH1 vaccine in newly diagnosed glioma. Time point: week 47, end of study. With topical imiquimod, each dose of the vaccine consisted of 300 ug of mutant IDH1 20-mer peptide. Profiling relied on immunoSEQ multiplex PCR, and the TCRdb table lists in-frame clones only, not all of them. The table includes 31,000 or so clones, approximately 84% detected once. This CDR3 region has 13 residues. Germline V gene sequence: CDR1 SQVTM, CDR2 ANQGSEA. The V and J ends lost 6 bases and 4 bases respectively, with 15 bases between them.

This receptor was taken from a man aged 25-45 years with glioma. V is TRBV29-1 and J is TRBJ2-5, with D perhaps assigned TRBD1 or TRBD2 (7 bases each). Here the sequenced sample was PBMCs, taken from a glioma patient whose treatment included an IDH1 peptide vaccine. CDR3 in DNA: TGCAGCGTCCAAGCGGGACAGCGAGAGACCCAGTACTTC. This translates into CSVQAGQRETQYF.